This TCR beta chain is drawn from a study of blood T cell repertoires in COVID-19. Study as a whole: In each case, the material was cDNA or gDNA derived from T cells, B-cell-depleted T cells, or PBMCs.

TCRdb's table, derived via immunoSEQ multiplex PCR, lists solely in-frame clones and lacks some. The sample includes around 280,000 clones, 70% to 90% of them seen just once. Sequenced material: peripheral blood. The sequence was collected from a woman aged 45-59 years with active or convalescent COVID-19.

DNA of the CDR3: TGTGCCTGGAGTTCAGCCTATAATTCACCCCTCCACTTT. This codes for CAWSSAYNSPLHF. This chain links TRBV30 with TRBJ1-6; D is undetermined. The CDR3 runs to 13 residues. The ends were cut back, 2 bases at V and 2 bases at J, with 4 bases in the middle. Germline loops: CDR1 GTSNPN, CDR2 SVGIG (reference sequence).